The rows below give T cell receptor beta chains drawn from one sample of a study of cytomegalovirus exposure and HLA in healthy donors. Libraries were prepared by immunoSEQ multiplex PCR; TCRdb keeps only in-frame clonotypes and omits some of them. Of approximately 150,000 clones listed, 80% were seen once; the top ten hold approximately 8.7%. Sequencing used PBMCs. The receptors shown here come from a man aged 18 to 29 in good health and CMV-seropositive. The CDR3 runs from the conserved cysteine through the conserved F or W. D genes are given only for firm matches. A row's size may be missing; if present it is once, few, many or a size class.

J gene,D gene,clone size,V gene,CDR3 protein
TRBJ2-5,.,.,TRBV28,CASTFSGAQYF
TRBJ1-1,.,.,TRBV5-5,CASSFARVNTEAFF
TRBJ1-1,.,few,TRBV2,CASSIGGHLNTEAFF
TRBJ1-4,.,once,TRBV19,CASSYGSADEKLFF
TRBJ1-2,TRBD1,.,TRBV2,CASSGQGARGYTF
TRBJ2-5,.,.,TRBV29-1,CSVGSSGPRAQTQYF
TRBJ2-7,TRBD1,.,TRBV29-1,CSAIRGQGKGGYEQYF
TRBJ1-5,TRBD1,.,TRBV19,CASSISRTGVQPQHF
TRBJ2-2,.,.,TRBV7-9,CASSLGSAGTGELFF
TRBJ1-5,.,.,TRBV2,CASSLQGRSNQPQHF
TRBJ2-2,TRBD2,few,TRBV27,CASSYDSAGAGELFF
TRBJ2-7,TRBD2,.,TRBV6-5,CASSQGLAAYEQYF
TRBJ2-7,.,once,TRBV7-8,CASSFLETQAEQYF
TRBJ1-1,.,few,TRBV5-1,CASSSTSGFRTEAFF
TRBJ2-3,.,.,TRBV6-5,CASREAAPTDTQYF
TRBJ2-4,.,.,TRBV15,CATSGTEVNSQYF
TRBJ2-3,TRBD2,.,TRBV9,CASSPRLAGGQDTQYF
TRBJ1-2,TRBD1,.,TRBV29-1,CSVSGGNYGYTF
TRBJ1-1,TRBD1,.,TRBV7-8,CASSLFRTGEEVTEAFF
TRBJ1-2,.,.,TRBV7-9,CASSLVGAVDGYTF
TRBJ2-3,TRBD2,.,TRBV30,CAWSPGLAGGSDTQYF
TRBJ1-1,.,.,TRBV7-9,CASSLVQNAEAFF
TRBJ1-1,.,.,TRBV5-1,CASSVQGRVWDTEAFF
TRBJ1-1,TRBD1,.,TRBV4-2,CASSQGQGAVTEAFF
TRBJ1-4,.,once,TRBV5-1,CASSLESQNEKLFF
TRBJ2-3,TRBD2,.,TRBV5-1,CASTLAGGDTDTQYF
TRBJ1-2,.,.,TRBV6-6,CASRYIAQTGYAGYTF
TRBJ1-3,.,few,TRBV29-1,CSVVSRNTIYF
TRBJ2-3,.,.,TRBV7-2,CASSLELGIDTQYF
TRBJ2-5,TRBD1,.,TRBV9,CASSADRSQETQYF
TRBJ2-3,TRBD2,.,TRBV19,CASSIGSGSADTQYF
TRBJ1-2,.,.,TRBV6-5,CASRNGQLYGYTF
TRBJ2-7,.,.,TRBV7-9,CASSLALTFEQYF
TRBJ1-2,TRBD1,.,TRBV5-1,CASSPQGAGNFNYGYTF
TRBJ2-7,TRBD2,.,TRBV7-9,CASSRGLAGVYEQYF
TRBJ2-5,TRBD2,.,TRBV5-1,CASSFHIRDYQGGIYF